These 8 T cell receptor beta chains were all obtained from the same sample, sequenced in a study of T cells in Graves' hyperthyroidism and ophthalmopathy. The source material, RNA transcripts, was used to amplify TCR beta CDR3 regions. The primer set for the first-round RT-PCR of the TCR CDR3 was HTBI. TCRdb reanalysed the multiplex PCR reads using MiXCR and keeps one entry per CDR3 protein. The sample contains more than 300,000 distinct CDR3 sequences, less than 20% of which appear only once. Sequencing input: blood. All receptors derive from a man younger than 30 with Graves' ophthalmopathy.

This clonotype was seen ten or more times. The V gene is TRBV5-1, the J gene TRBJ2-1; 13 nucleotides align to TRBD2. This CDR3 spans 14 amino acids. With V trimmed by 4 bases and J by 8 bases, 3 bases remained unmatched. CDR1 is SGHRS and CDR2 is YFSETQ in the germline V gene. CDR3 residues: CASSRGTSGDEQFF. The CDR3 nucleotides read TGCGCCAGCAGCCGCGGGACTAGCGGGGATGAGCAGTTCTTC.

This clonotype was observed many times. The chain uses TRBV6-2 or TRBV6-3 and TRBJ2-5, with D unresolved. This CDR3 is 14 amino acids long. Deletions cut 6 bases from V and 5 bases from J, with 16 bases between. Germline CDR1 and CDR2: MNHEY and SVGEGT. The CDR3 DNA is TGTGCCAGCAGCTCGCCAATGTCGGCGGAGACCCAGTACTTC. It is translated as CASSSPMSAETQYF.

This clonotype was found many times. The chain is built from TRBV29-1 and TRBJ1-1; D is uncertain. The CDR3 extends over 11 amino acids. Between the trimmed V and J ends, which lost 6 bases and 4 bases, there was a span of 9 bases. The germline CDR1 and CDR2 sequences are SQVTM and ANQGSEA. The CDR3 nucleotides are TGCAGCGTAGTTGGGGTCACTGAAGCTTTCTTT. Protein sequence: CSVVGVTEAFF.

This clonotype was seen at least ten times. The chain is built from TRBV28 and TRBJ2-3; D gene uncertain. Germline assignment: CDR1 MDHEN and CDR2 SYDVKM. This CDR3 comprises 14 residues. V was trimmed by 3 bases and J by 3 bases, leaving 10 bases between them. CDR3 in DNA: TGTGCCAGCAGTTTGATGGGCGGAACAGATACGCAGTATTTT. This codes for CASSLMGGTDTQYF.

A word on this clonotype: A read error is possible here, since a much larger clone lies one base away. CDR3 bases: TGTGCCAGCAGCCTCCCAGGGGCTCGGACTGAAGCTTTCTTT. This sequence encodes CASSLPGARTEAFF. The chain uses TRBV7-9 and TRBJ1-1; a weak D match, TRBD1 (6 bases). V lost 5 bases and J 5 bases, leaving 15 bases between the germline ends. The CDR3 is 14 residues long. Per the germline V gene, CDR1 is SEHNR and CDR2 is FQNEAQ (reference sequence).

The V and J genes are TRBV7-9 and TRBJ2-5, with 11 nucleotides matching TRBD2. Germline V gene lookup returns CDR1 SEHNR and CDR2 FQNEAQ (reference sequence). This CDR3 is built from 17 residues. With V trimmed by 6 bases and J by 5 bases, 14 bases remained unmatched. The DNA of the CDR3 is TGTGCCAGCAGTCGGGACTCTAGCGGGGGGTCCGGGGAGACCCAGTACTTC. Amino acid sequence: CASSRDSSGGSGETQYF.

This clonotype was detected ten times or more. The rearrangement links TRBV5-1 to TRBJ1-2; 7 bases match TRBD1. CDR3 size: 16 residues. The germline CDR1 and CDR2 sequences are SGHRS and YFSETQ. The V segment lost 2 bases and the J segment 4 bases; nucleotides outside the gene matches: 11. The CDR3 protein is CASSFPRRGHLYGYTF. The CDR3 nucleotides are TGCGCCAGCAGCTTTCCCCGAAGGGGGCACCTCTATGGCTACACCTTC.

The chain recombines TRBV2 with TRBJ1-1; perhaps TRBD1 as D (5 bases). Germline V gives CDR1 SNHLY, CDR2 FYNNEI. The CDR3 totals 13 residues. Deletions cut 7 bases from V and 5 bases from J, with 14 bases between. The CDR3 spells CASMFGGATEAFF. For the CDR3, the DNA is TGTGCCAGCATGTTTGGTGGGGCTACTGAAGCTTTCTTT. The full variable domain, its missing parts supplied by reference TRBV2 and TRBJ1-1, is EPEVTQTPSHQVTQMGQEVILRCVPISNHLYFYWYRQILGQKVEFLVSFYNNEISEKSEIFDDQFSVERPDGSNFTLKIRSTKLEDSAMYFCASMFGGATEAFFGQGTRLTVV.